Only one count was recorded for the clone carrying this T cell receptor beta chain. This specimen comes from a study of blood T cell repertoires in COVID-19. About the study: Donors in the United States, Italy and Spain gave samples during acute or convalescent COVID-19. PBMCs, B-cell-depleted T cells, or T cells were the source of the cDNA or gDNA that made up the material.

The V and J ends lost 2 bases and 5 bases, in that order; junction bases with no gene match: 10. The CDR3 extends over 17 amino acids. Germline V gene lookup returns CDR1 MNHEY and CDR2 SVGEGT. Per the original methods: Reference gene primer amplification yielded estimated nucleated cell counts. This table comes from immunoSEQ multiplex PCR, and its TCRdb copy is limited to in-frame clones, with some not included. The V and J calls and clone size come from that table; D and trimming were worked out from the DNA. The data show tens of thousands of clones, more than 75% seen once. The J gene is TRBJ2-3, the V gene TRBV6-2 or TRBV6-3; 10 positions agree with TRBD2. The material sequenced was peripheral blood. This receptor was obtained from a woman over 75 with active COVID-19. The CDR3, as DNA: TGTGCCAGCAGTTACCAGAGCGGGAGGGCCCGTGGAGATACGCAGTATTTT. It codes for CASSYQSGRARGDTQYF.